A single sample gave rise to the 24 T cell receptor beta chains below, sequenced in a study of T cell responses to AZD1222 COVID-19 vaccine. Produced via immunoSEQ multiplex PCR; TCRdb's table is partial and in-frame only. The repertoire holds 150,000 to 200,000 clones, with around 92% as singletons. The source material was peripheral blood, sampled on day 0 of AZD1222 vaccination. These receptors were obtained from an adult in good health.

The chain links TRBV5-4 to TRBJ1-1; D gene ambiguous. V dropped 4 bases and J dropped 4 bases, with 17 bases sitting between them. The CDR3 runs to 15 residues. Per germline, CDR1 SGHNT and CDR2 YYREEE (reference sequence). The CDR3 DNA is TGTGCCAGCAGCCCCGGGAATCTTTGGGGCACTGAAGCTTTCTTT. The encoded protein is CASSPGNLWGTEAFF.

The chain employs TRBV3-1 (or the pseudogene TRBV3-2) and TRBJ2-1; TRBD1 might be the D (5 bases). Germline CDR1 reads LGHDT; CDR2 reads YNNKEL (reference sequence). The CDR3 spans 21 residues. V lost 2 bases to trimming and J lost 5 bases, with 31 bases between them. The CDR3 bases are TGTGCCAGCAGCCAAAACACTCGACCCCTTTTAACGCGACAGAAGAACAATGAGCAGTTCTTC. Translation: CASSQNTRPLLTRQKNNEQFF.

The CDR3 DNA reads TGTGCCAGCAGCTTAGGCAGAGATAATGAGCAGTTCTTC. Amino acids: CASSLGRDNEQFF. V usage is TRBV7-9 and J usage is TRBJ2-1; unclear D gene. In germline, CDR1 is SEHNR, CDR2 FQNEAQ (reference sequence). V dropped 1 base and J dropped 7 bases, with 8 bases sitting between them. There are 13 residues in the CDR3.

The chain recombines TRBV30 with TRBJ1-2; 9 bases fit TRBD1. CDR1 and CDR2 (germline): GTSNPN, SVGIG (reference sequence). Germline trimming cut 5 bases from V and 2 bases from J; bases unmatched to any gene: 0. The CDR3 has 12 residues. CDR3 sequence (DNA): TGTGCCTGGGGGACAGGGAACTATGGCTACACCTTC. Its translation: CAWGTGNYGYTF.

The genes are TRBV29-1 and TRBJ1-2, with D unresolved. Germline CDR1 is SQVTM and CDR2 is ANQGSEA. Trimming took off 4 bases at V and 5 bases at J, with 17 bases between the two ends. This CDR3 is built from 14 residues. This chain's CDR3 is CSVVGQTNGYGYTF. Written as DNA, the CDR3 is TGCAGCGTTGTTGGGCAGACCAACGGGTATGGCTACACCTTC.

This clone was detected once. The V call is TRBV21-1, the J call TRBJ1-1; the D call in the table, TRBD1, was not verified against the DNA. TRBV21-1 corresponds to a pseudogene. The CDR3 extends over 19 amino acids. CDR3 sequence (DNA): TGTGCCAGCAGCAAAGCGCTTTTAGACAGGCCGAGGGATGGGACTGAAGCTTTCTTT. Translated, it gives CASSKALLDRPRDGTEAFF.

The CDR3 DNA sequence: TGTGCCAGTAGTTGGGGGGGGTGGACAGATACGCAGTATTTT. Its protein product is CASSWGGWTDTQYF. This chain links TRBV19 with TRBJ2-3; 7 positions match TRBD2. Trimming removed 5 bases from V and 3 bases from J; junction bases left unmatched: 5. This CDR3 is built from 14 residues. Germline V gene sequence: CDR1 LNHDA, CDR2 SQIVND (reference sequence).

Here the CDR3 DNA reads TGTGCCAGCAGCGAGGGAGGCGGCTACACCTTC. Its protein is CASSEGGGYTF. This chain links TRBV25-1 with TRBJ1-2; no clear D. V lost 6 bases and J 8 bases, leaving 10 bases between the germline ends. The CDR3 covers 11 residues. CDR1 MGHDK and CDR2 SYGVNS come from the germline V gene.

This CDR3 reads CASTETGTEAFF. CDR3 DNA sequence: TGTGCCAGCACAGAGACGGGCACTGAAGCTTTCTTT. The rearrangement joins TRBV12-3 or TRBV12-4 to TRBJ1-1, with D unresolved. The CDR3 spans 12 residues. V dropped 7 bases and J dropped 4 bases, with 10 bases sitting between them.

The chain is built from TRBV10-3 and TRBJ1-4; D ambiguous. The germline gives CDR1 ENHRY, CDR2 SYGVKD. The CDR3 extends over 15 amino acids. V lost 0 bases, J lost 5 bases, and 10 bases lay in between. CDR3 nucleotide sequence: TGTGCCATCAGTGAGTCTCAGAACTTCAATGAAAAACTGTTTTTT. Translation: CAISESQNFNEKLFF.

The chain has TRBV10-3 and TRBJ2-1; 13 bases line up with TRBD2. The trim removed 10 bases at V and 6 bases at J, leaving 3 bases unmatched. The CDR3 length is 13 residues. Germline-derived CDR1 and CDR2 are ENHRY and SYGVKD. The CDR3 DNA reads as TGTGCCACGGGACTAGCGGGGTCCAATGAGCAGTTCTTC. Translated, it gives CATGLAGSNEQFF.

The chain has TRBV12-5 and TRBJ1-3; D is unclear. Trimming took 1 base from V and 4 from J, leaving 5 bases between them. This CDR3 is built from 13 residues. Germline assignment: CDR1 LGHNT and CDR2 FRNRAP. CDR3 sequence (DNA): TGTGCTAGTGGTTTGGCTGAAGGAAACACCATATATTTT. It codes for CASGLAEGNTIYF.

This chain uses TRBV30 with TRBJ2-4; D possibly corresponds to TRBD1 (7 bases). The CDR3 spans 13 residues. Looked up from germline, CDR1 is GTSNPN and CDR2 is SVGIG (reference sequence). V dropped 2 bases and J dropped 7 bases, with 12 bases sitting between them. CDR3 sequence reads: CAWSQGGQNIQYF. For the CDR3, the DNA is TGTGCCTGGAGTCAGGGGGGCCAGAACATTCAGTACTTC.

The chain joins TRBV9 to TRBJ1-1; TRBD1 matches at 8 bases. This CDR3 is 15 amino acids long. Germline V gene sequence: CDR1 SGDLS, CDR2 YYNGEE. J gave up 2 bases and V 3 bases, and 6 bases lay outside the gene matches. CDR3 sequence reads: CASSGPGGRNTEAFF. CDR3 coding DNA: TGTGCCAGCAGCGGGCCAGGGGGCCGTAACACTGAAGCTTTCTTT.

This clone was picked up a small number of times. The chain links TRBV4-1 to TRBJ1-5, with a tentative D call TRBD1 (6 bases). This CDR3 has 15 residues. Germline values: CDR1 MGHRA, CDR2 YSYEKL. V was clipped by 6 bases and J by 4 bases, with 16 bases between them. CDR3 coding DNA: TGCGCCAGCAGACGGACAGTCCACAATAATCAGCCCCAGCATTTT. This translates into CASRRTVHNNQPQHF.

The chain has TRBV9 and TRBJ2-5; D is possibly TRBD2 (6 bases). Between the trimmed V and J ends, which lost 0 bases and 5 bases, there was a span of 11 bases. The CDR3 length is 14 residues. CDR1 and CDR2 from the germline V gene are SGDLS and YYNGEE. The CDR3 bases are TGTGCCAGCAGCGTAGTAGGAGGGCTGGAGACCCAGTACTTC. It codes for CASSVVGGLETQYF.

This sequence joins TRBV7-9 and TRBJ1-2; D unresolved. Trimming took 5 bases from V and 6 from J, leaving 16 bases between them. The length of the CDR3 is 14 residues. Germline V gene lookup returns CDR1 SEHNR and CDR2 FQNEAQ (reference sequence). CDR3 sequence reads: CASSPRGGSDGYTF. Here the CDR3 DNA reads TGTGCCAGCAGCCCCCGCGGAGGGTCGGATGGCTACACCTTC.

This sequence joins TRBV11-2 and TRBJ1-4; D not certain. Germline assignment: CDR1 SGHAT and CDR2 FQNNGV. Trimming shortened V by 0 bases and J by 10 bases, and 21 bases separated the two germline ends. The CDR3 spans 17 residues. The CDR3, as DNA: TGTGCCAGCAGCTTAGATCTCCCCGGGCCTTCATCAGGAAAACTGTTTTTT. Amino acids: CASSLDLPGPSSGKLFF.

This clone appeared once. CDR3 sequence (DNA): TGTGCCAGTAGTAAGGACAGGGGGACCGCCTCGGAAAAACTGTTTTTT. Its translation: CASSKDRGTASEKLFF. The rearrangement links TRBV19 to TRBJ1-4, with 10 bases identical to TRBD1. With 4 bases clipped from V and 8 bases from J, the junction kept 10 bases outside the gene matches. The CDR3 totals 16 residues. CDR1 LNHDA and CDR2 SQIVND come from the germline V gene (reference sequence).

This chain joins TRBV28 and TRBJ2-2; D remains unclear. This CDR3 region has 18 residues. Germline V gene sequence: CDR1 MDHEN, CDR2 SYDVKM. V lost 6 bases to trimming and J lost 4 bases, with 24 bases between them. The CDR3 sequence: CASRFKTPLGVSTGELFF. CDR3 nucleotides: TGTGCCAGCAGATTCAAGACGCCCTTGGGCGTTAGCACCGGGGAGCTGTTTTTT.

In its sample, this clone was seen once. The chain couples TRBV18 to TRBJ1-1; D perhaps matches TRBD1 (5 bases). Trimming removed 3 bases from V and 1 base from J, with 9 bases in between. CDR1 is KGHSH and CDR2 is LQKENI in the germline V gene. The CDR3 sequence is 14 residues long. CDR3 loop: CASSPTTGNTEAFF. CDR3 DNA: TGTGCCAGCTCACCTACAACAGGGAACACTGAAGCTTTCTTT.

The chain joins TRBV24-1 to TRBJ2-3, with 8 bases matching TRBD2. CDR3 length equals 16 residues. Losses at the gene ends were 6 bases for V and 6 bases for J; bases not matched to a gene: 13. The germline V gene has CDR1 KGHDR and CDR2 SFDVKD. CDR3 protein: CATSTRGGANPDTQYF. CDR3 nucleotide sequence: TGTGCCACCAGTACTCGGGGGGGGGCCAATCCGGATACGCAGTATTTT.

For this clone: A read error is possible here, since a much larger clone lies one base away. CDR3 bases: TGTGCCAGCAGTTTACAGGGGGGGCACTATGGCTACACCTTC. Translating gives CASSLQGGHYGYTF. The chain is built from TRBV27 and TRBJ1-2; 7 nucleotides align to TRBD1. CDR3 length equals 14 residues. Unmatched junction bases numbered 3, after V lost 2 bases and J lost 3 bases. Germline lookup yields CDR1 MNHEY and CDR2 SMNVEV (reference sequence).

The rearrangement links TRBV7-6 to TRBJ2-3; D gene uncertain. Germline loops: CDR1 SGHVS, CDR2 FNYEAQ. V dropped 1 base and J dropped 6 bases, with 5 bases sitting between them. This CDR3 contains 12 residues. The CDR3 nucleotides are TGTGCCAGCAGCTTAGACGATGATACGCAGTATTTT. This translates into CASSLDDDTQYF.